The 19 T cell receptor beta chains below were found in one sample sequenced in a study of regulatory T cells in long-lasting Graves disease. Building the TCR beta libraries relied on iRepertoire HTBI primers, and CDR3 regions underwent Arm-PCR. MiXCR, run by TCRdb on the multiplex PCR reads, gives a single entry per CDR3 protein. The table has 550,000 to 600,000 distinct CDR3 sequences, approximately 16% seen once. As for time point: newly diagnosed GD, antithyroid drugs for less than 3 months. PBMCs were the source of the RNA used for TCR sequencing. These data also formed part of another study, on T cells in Graves' hyperthyroidism and ophthalmopathy.

The sequencing here drew on peripheral blood mononuclear cells (PBMCs), taken at new diagnosis, from a patient treated with antithyroid drugs. These receptors originate from a man aged 18 to 30 with Graves disease.

This clonotype was detected many times. The chain employs TRBV24-1 and TRBJ2-1; a possible D gene is TRBD2 (5 bases). V shed 10 bases and J shed 0 bases, with 12 bases lying between them. Germline assignment: CDR1 KGHDR and CDR2 SFDVKD. The CDR3 is 14 residues long. The CDR3 DNA sequence: TGTGCCACAGAGAGCGGTAGCTCCTACAATGAGCAGTTCTTC. Translated, it gives CATESGSSYNEQFF.

At least ten counts were recorded for this clonotype. V and J are TRBV12-3 or TRBV12-4 and TRBJ2-7; D possibly uses TRBD1 or TRBD2 (5 bases each). This CDR3 comprises 15 residues. Between the trimmed V and J ends, which lost 6 bases and 4 bases, there was a span of 19 bases. The CDR3 coding sequence is TGTGCCAGCAGCCTAGATAGGGCTGAGGGGTACGAGCAGTACTTC. The encoded protein is CASSLDRAEGYEQYF.

In this sample, this clonotype turned up many times. This sequence joins TRBV5-1 and TRBJ2-3; D unresolved. V dropped 4 bases and J dropped 0 bases, with 12 bases sitting between them. The CDR3 spans 15 residues. Germline CDR1 reads SGHRS; CDR2 reads YFSETQ. DNA of the CDR3: TGCGCCAGCAGCGCGTCTAGTGCTAGCACAGATACGCAGTATTTT. Translating it yields CASSASSASTDTQYF. The whole variable domain, remainder taken from reference TRBV5-1 and TRBJ2-3, is KAGVTQTPRYLIKTRGQQVTLSCSPISGHRSVSWYQQTPGQGLQFLFEYFSETQRNKGNFPGRFSGRQFSNSRSEMNVSTLELGDSALYLCASSASSASTDTQYFGPGTRLTVL.

In this sample, this clonotype turned up many times. The chain recombines TRBV3-1 with TRBJ2-7, with D unclear. This CDR3 contains 13 residues. Trimming removed 0 bases from V and 0 bases from J, with 3 bases in between. Germline CDR1 and CDR2: LGHDT and YNNKEL (reference sequence). The CDR3 nucleotides read TGTGCCAGCAGCCAAGAGGGCTCCTACGAGCAGTACTTC. Protein: CASSQEGSYEQYF.

There are many counts of this clonotype. This chain joins TRBV3-1 and TRBJ1-1, with D possibly TRBD1 on 6 matching bases. Germline loops: CDR1 LGHDT, CDR2 YNNKEL (reference sequence). Trimming took off 5 bases at V and 6 bases at J, with 19 bases between the two ends. The CDR3 consists of 15 residues. CDR3 nucleotides: TGTGCCAGCAGCGCATGGACAGCGAGAACCCCTGAAGCTTTCTTT. Its translation: CASSAWTARTPEAFF. Full variable domain (rest looked up from reference TRBV3-1 and TRBJ1-1): DTAVSQTPKYLVTQMGNDKSIKCEQNLGHDTMYWYKQDSKKFLKIMFSYNNKELIINETVPNRFSPKSPDKAHLNLHINSLELGDSAVYFCASSAWTARTPEAFFGQGTRLTVV.

This clonotype was seen a few times. The CDR3 DNA reads as TGTGCCAGCAGCCAAACTAGAAGCAATGAGCAGTTCTTC. Translating gives CASSQTRSNEQFF. The chain employs TRBV14 and TRBJ2-1, with D tentatively TRBD2 (5 bases). V lost 2 bases, J lost 6 bases, and 8 bases lay in between. The CDR3 sequence is 13 residues long. Germline lookup yields CDR1 SGHDN and CDR2 FVKESK.

The sample holds many counts of this clonotype. V is TRBV20-1 and J is TRBJ2-3, with D possibly called TRBD1 or TRBD2 (6 bases each). Trimming shortened V by 0 bases and J by 1 base, and 11 bases separated the two germline ends. The CDR3 consists of 15 residues. The V gene's germline CDR1 is DFQATT and CDR2 SNEGSKA (reference sequence). In nucleotides, the CDR3 is TGCAGTGCTAGAGATCTCGGGGGCGGCACAGATACGCAGTATTTT. It specifies CSARDLGGGTDTQYF.

The rearrangement uses TRBV19 and TRBJ2-1; D possibly matches TRBD1 or TRBD2 (5 bases each). Trimming stripped 4 bases from V and 4 bases from J, with 8 bases between. Germline V gene sequence: CDR1 LNHDA, CDR2 SQIVND (reference sequence). This CDR3 is 13 amino acids long. The CDR3 sequence is CASSTGRYNEQFF. The CDR3 region has the DNA TGTGCCAGTAGTACAGGGAGATACAATGAGCAGTTCTTC. The whole variable domain, remainder taken from reference TRBV19 and TRBJ2-1, is DGGITQSPKYLFRKEGQNVTLSCEQNLNHDAMYWYRQDPGQGLRLIYYSQIVNDFQKGDIAEGYSVSREKKESFPLTVTSAQKNPTAFYLCASSTGRYNEQFFGPGTRLTVL.

This clonotype has more than one count but fewer than ten. A read error may explain this, as a much larger clone is one base away. The J gene is TRBJ1-1, the V gene TRBV20-1; D perhaps matches TRBD1 (6 bases). The germline gives CDR1 DFQATT, CDR2 SNEGSKA (reference sequence). This CDR3 region has 14 residues. V lost 3 bases, J lost 2 bases, and 13 bases lay in between. In nucleotides, the CDR3 is TGCAGTGCTAGGGTACAGGGAGGTAACACTGAAGCTTTCTTT. Translated: CSARVQGGNTEAFF.

In its sample, this clonotype was seen many times. The chain employs TRBV2 and TRBJ1-2; 7 positions agree with TRBD1. This CDR3 region has 13 residues. Germline values: CDR1 SNHLY, CDR2 FYNNEI. The ends lost 5 bases at V and 5 bases at J; junction bases unmatched: 5. The CDR3 DNA is TGTGCCAGCAGTTACAGGGGACCATATGGCTACACCTTC. Translating it yields CASSYRGPYGYTF.

This clonotype turned up a few times. The chain combines TRBV4-2 with TRBJ1-1; D gene ambiguous. There are 14 residues in the CDR3. The germline V gene encodes CDR1 LGHNA and CDR2 YNFKEQ. The germline V and J ends were trimmed by 0 bases and 1 base, with 6 bases remaining between them. The CDR3 loop reads CASSQDHKNTEAFF. The CDR3 DNA sequence: TGTGCCAGCAGCCAAGATCACAAGAACACTGAAGCTTTCTTT.

This clonotype was counted a few times. The chain is built from TRBV5-4 and TRBJ2-1; the match to TRBD1 covers 7 bases. V lost 3 bases to trimming and J lost 4 bases; unmatched junction nucleotides: 10. From germline, CDR1 is SGHNT and CDR2 YYREEE (reference sequence). This CDR3 is built from 16 residues. The CDR3 loop reads CASSWGTAKKYNEQFF. CDR3 nucleotide sequence: TGTGCCAGCAGCTGGGGGACAGCTAAGAAGTACAATGAGCAGTTCTTC. The full variable domain, completed using reference TRBV5-4 and TRBJ2-1, is ETGVTQSPTHLIKTRGQQVTLRCSSQSGHNTVSWYQQALGQGPQFIFQYYREEENGRGNFPPRFSGLQFPNYSSELNVNALELDDSALYLCASSWGTAKKYNEQFFGPGTRLTVL.

This clonotype was seen many times. The chain joins TRBV11-2 to TRBJ1-2, with 10 bases aligning to TRBD1. After removal of 5 bases from V and 4 bases from J, the junction contained 7 bases not matched to a gene. The CDR3 loop spans 15 amino acids. Per the germline V gene, CDR1 is SGHAT and CDR2 is FQNNGV. The CDR3 sequence is CASSAAGTGVYGYTF. The CDR3 DNA reads TGTGCCAGCAGCGCTGCCGGGACAGGGGTCTATGGCTACACCTTC.

This clonotype has a count of ten or more. The V and J genes are TRBV28 and TRBJ1-5; D is perhaps TRBD1 (5 bases). Trimming took 3 bases from V and 4 from J, leaving 13 bases between them. Germline V gene data show CDR1 as MDHEN and CDR2 as SYDVKM. The CDR3 loop spans 15 amino acids. The CDR3 region has the DNA TGTGCCAGCAGTTTCGTTCAGGGATTGAATCAGCCCCAGCATTTT. Its protein product is CASSFVQGLNQPQHF. Full variable domain (outside the CDR3, taken from reference TRBV28 and TRBJ1-5): DVKVTQSSRYLVKRTGEKVFLECVQDMDHENMFWYRQDPGLGLRLIYFSYDVKMKEKGDIPEGYSVSREKKERFSLILESASTNQTSMYLCASSFVQGLNQPQHFGDGTRLSIL.

As regards this clonotype: One end of the junction is discordant with germline, which a read error may explain. CDR3 loop: CSVEGPSGRAYNGQFF. The CDR3 region has the DNA TGCAGCGTTGAAGGGCCTAGCGGGAGGGCCTACAATGGGCAGTTCTTC. This sequence joins TRBV29-1 and TRBJ2-1, with 12 nucleotides matching TRBD2. CDR1 is SQVTM, CDR2 ANQGSEA, per germline. The CDR3 contains 16 residues.

At least ten counts were recorded for this clonotype. This chain joins TRBV6-2 or TRBV6-3 and TRBJ2-6; no definite D call. Between the trimmed V and J ends, which lost 8 bases and 0 bases, there was a span of 26 bases. The CDR3 length is 20 residues. Germline-derived CDR1 and CDR2 are MNHEY and SVGEGT. Here the CDR3 reads CASDTYYGRLTSSGANVLTF. The CDR3 nucleotides are TGTGCCAGCGATACTTACTACGGACGGCTGACGAGCTCTGGGGCCAACGTCCTGACTTTC.

This clonotype has just a few counts. The chain carries TRBV19 and TRBJ2-2; unclear D gene. The CDR3 consists of 15 residues. CDR1 and CDR2 (germline): LNHDA, SQIVND (reference sequence). Between the trimmed V and J ends, which lost 4 bases and 4 bases, there was a span of 13 bases. The CDR3 DNA follows: TGTGCCAGTAGTAATTTAGGACGACGCACCGGGGAGCTGTTTTTT. It specifies CASSNLGRRTGELFF.

There are a few counts of this clonotype. The rearrangement links TRBV18 to TRBJ2-5; D may be TRBD1 (6 bases). Per germline, CDR1 KGHSH and CDR2 LQKENI. V was trimmed by 3 bases and J by 2 bases, leaving 19 bases between them. The CDR3 runs to 17 residues. As DNA, the CDR3 is TGTGCCAGCTCACCCTACTTCCTAGCAGGGGAACAAGAGACCCAGTACTTC. Translating it yields CASSPYFLAGEQETQYF.

This clonotype showed up many times. This chain links TRBV5-1 with TRBJ2-7; maybe TRBD1 (6 bases). The CDR3 spans 15 residues. V lost 4 bases to trimming and J lost 2 bases, with 16 bases between them. CDR1 is SGHRS and CDR2 is YFSETQ in the germline V gene. The CDR3, as DNA: TGCGCCAGCAGCGAGGGCAGGGGCAAGACCTACGAGCAGTACTTC. This gives the protein CASSEGRGKTYEQYF.